These 7 T cell receptor beta chains came from one sample sequenced in a study of blood T cells in healthy people across ages. Next came a second PCR, run for about 6 to 11 cycles, which used a sample-barcoded 5' primer along with a J-beta primer mix. TCRdb reprocessed the 5' RACE reads via MiXCR and lists one record per CDR3 protein. The sample consists of 380,000 or so distinct CDR3 sequences, 52% of them appearing once. The sequenced sample consisted of blood. These receptors were collected from a man aged 55-75 years in good health.

This clonotype has at least ten counts. The CDR3 reads CASSLRQGNGYTF. The DNA of the CDR3 is TGCGCCAGCAGCTTGAGACAGGGGAACGGCTACACCTTC. V usage is TRBV5-1 and J usage is TRBJ1-2; 8 bases map to TRBD1. The CDR3 is 13 amino acids. After removal of 1 base from V and 8 bases from J, the junction contained 4 bases not matched to a gene. The germline V gene encodes CDR1 SGHRS and CDR2 YFSETQ.

This clonotype was seen a few times. This chain connects TRBV9 to TRBJ2-5, with 10 nucleotides matching TRBD2. V was clipped by 6 bases and J by 11 bases; unmatched bases: 13. Germline CDR1 is SGDLS and CDR2 is YYNGEE. The CDR3 is made up of 14 amino acids. This CDR3 reads CASTSGLAIGEQYF. The CDR3 DNA follows: TGTGCCAGCACCTCGGGACTAGCGATTGGGGAGCAGTACTTC.

The chain recombines TRBV27 with TRBJ1-1, with D maybe TRBD1 (5 bases). There are 15 residues in the CDR3. Looked up from germline, CDR1 is MNHEY and CDR2 is SMNVEV (reference sequence). The germline V and J ends were trimmed by 5 bases and 0 bases, with 13 bases remaining between them. Here the CDR3 reads CASSPRQNVNTEAFF. DNA for the CDR3: TGTGCCAGCAGTCCACGACAGAACGTGAACACTGAAGCTTTCTTT.

The chain employs TRBV6-5 and TRBJ2-7, with TRBD1 matching over 8 bases. Germline loops: CDR1 MNHEY, CDR2 SVGAGI. The junction had 7 bases not matched to a gene; V was cut back by 6 bases and J by 6 bases. The CDR3 contains 13 residues. In DNA form, the CDR3 reads TGTGCCAGCAGGCAAGGACAGGGATCCGAGCAGTACTTC. It yields the protein CASRQGQGSEQYF.

The chain has TRBV3-1 and TRBJ2-7, with unresolved D. The CDR3 runs to 12 residues. V shed 2 bases and J shed 10 bases, with 12 bases lying between them. Per the germline V gene, CDR1 is LGHDT and CDR2 is YNNKEL (reference sequence). CDR3 nucleotide sequence: TGTGCCAGCAGCCAAACAAGGTCCGATCAGTACTTC. It is translated as CASSQTRSDQYF.

This clonotype was detected a few times. The chain is built from TRBV9 and TRBJ2-3, with 8 bases aligning to TRBD2. Germline CDR1 SGDLS, CDR2 YYNGEE. The CDR3 is 15 amino acids. Trimming at V came to 1 base and at J to 3 bases, leaving 4 bases not matched to a gene. The DNA for the CDR3 is TGTGCCAGCAGCGTAAATGTAGCGGGGACAGATACGCAGTATTTT. Protein: CASSVNVAGTDTQYF.

The chain links TRBV28 to TRBJ1-6; maybe TRBD1 (6 bases). V lost 6 bases, J lost 8 bases, and 17 bases lay in between. Per the germline V gene, CDR1 is MDHEN and CDR2 is SYDVKM. The CDR3 spans 15 residues. CDR3 protein: CASRSGYRDDSPLHF. The CDR3 DNA follows: TGTGCCAGCAGATCGGGGTACAGGGATGATTCACCCCTCCACTTT.